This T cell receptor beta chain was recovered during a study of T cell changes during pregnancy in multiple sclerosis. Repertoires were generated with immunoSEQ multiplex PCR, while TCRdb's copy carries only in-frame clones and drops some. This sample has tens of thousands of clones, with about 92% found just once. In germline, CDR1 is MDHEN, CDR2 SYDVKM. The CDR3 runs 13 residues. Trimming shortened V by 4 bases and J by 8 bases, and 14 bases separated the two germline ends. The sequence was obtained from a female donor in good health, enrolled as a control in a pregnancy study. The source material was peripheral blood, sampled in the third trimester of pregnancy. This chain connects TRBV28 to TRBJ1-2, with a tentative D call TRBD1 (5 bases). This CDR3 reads CASSSGGVGGYTF. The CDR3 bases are TGTGCCAGCAGTTCCGGGGGGGTAGGGGGCTACACCTTC.